This paragraph covers one T cell receptor beta chain sequence. Using immunoSEQ multiplex PCR, the repertoire was profiled, and TCRdb retains in-frame clones only, with some absent. The sample has approximately 2.5 million clones, roughly 93% seen once. The V gene's germline CDR1 is SGHAT and CDR2 FQDESV (reference sequence). With 1 base clipped from V and 13 bases from J, the junction kept 11 bases outside the gene matches. The CDR3 has 14 amino acids. The sample comes from a study of shared clonotypes between healthy human individuals. The sample comprised naive CD4+ T cells from PBMCs. Subset denoted: CD45RA+ positively selected. The chain employs TRBV11-1 and TRBJ2-3, with 7 nucleotides matching TRBD2. The clonotype was recovered from a man aged 18 to 35 in good health. Some clones in this sample may be carry-over from other donors' samples. The CDR3 DNA follows: TGTGCCAGCAGCTTAGGTGCAGCGGGACGACGGGAGTATTTT. Protein sequence: CASSLGAAGRREYF. Variable domain in full (rest from reference TRBV11-1 and TRBJ2-3): EAEVAQSPRYKITEKSQAVAFWCDPISGHATLYWYRQILGQGPELLVQFQDESVVDDSQLPKDRFSAERLKGVDSTLKIQPAELGDSAMYLCASSLGAAGRREYFGPGTRLTVL.